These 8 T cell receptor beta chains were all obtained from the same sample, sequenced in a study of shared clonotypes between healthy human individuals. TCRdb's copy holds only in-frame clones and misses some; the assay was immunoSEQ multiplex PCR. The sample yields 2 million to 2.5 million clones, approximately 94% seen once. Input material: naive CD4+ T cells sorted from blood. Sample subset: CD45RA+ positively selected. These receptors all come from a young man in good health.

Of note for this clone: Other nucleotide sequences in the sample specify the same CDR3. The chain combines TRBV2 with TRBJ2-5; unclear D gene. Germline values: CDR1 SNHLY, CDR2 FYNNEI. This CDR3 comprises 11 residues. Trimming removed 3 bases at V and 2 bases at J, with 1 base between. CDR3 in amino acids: CASSEQETQYF. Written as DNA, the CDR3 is TGTGCCAGCAGTGAGCAAGAGACCCAGTACTTC.

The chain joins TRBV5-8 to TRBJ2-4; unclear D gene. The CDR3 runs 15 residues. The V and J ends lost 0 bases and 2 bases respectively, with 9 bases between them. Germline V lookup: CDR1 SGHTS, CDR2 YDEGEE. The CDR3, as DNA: TGTGCCAGCAGCTTGGAGCCCCTAACCAAAAACATTCAGTACTTC. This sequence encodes CASSLEPLTKNIQYF.

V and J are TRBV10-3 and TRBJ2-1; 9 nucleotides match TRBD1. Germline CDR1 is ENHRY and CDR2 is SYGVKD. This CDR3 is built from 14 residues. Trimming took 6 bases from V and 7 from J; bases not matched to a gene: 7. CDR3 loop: CAIRLGTGINEQFF. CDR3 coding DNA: TGTGCCATCAGGCTAGGGACAGGGATAAATGAGCAGTTCTTC.

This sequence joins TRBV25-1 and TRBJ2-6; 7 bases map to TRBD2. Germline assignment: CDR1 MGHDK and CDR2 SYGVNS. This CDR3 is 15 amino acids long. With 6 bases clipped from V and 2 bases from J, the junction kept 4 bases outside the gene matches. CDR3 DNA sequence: TGTGCCAGCAGCCGGGGGGAGCCTGGGGCCAACGTCCTGACTTTC. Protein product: CASSRGEPGANVLTF.

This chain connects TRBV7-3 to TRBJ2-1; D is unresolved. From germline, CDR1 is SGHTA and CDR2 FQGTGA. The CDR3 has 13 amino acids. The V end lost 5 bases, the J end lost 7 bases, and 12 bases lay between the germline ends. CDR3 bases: TGTGCCAGCAGCGCCGGAGCCGGGAATGAGCAGTTCTTC. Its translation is CASSAGAGNEQFF.

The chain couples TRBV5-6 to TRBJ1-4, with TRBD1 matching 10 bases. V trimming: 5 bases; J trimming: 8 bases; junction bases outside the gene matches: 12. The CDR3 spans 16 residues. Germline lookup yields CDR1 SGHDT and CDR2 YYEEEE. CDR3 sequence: CASSYGRTGGNEKLFF. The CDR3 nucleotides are TGTGCCAGCAGTTATGGTCGGACAGGGGGTAACGAAAAACTGTTTTTT.

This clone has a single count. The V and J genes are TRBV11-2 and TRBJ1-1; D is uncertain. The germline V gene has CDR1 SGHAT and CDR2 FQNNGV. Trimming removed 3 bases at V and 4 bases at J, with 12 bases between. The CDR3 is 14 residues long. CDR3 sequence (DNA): TGTGCCAGCAGCTTTTGGCAAGGCGGCACTGAAGCTTTCTTT. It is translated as CASSFWQGGTEAFF.

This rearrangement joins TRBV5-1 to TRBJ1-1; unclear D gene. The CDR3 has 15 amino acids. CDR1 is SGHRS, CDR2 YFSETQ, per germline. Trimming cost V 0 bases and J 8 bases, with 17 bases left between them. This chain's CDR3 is CASSLDPGSKGEAFF. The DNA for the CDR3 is TGCGCCAGCAGCTTGGATCCAGGATCGAAGGGAGAAGCTTTCTTT. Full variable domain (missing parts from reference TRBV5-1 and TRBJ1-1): KAGVTQTPRYLIKTRGQQVTLSCSPISGHRSVSWYQQTPGQGLQFLFEYFSETQRNKGNFPGRFSGRQFSNSRSEMNVSTLELGDSALYLCASSLDPGSKGEAFFGQGTRLTVV.